This T cell receptor (beta chain) is drawn from a study of CD8 T cells in ankylosing spondylitis. Study-wide findings and caveats: Reported data indicate significant enrichment of disease-linked clones within matched ankylosing spondylitis synovial fluid. Disease-linked clones were found to be CD8+ and relatively rare in peripheral blood. A TCR beta motif of under ten highly homologous variants appeared characteristic of ankylosing spondylitis blood.

This clonotype was observed at least ten times. What it recognizes is unknown. With 3 bases removed from V and 2 bases from J, the gap between germline ends came to 11 bases. The V gene's germline CDR1 is SGDLS and CDR2 YYNGEE. The CDR3 sequence is 14 residues long. The authors made TCR beta libraries by quantitative 5'-RACE with molecular barcodes. TCRdb recomputed calls from the 5' RACE reads with MiXCR, one row per CDR3 protein. The sample consists of some 13,000 distinct CDR3 sequences, under 3.5% of them appearing once. Sequencing input: blood, either unsorted or a sorted T cell fraction (not recorded which). The TCR comes from a male donor with ankylosing spondylitis or in good health (not recorded which). J is TRBJ2-5 and V is TRBV9; D is unclear. Here the CDR3 DNA reads TGTGCCAGCAGCGGCGTAGGAATGCAAGAGACCCAGTACTTC. Translating gives CASSGVGMQETQYF.